These 4 T cell receptor beta chains came from one sample sequenced in a study of OX40 agonist ivuxolimab in advanced cancers. The protocol was immunoSEQ multiplex PCR, while the TCRdb copy is restricted to in-frame clones and leaves out a portion. The sample contains about 82,000 clones, roughly 90% of which appear only once. Sequences were derived from CD4+ or CD8+ T cells sorted from blood, sampled in a trial of the OX40 agonist ivuxolimab. The receptors originated from an adult with an advanced solid tumor such as melanoma, head and neck, liver or kidney cancer.

The chain uses TRBV9 and TRBJ2-7; D remains ambiguous. This CDR3 has 11 residues. Germline values: CDR1 SGDLS, CDR2 YYNGEE. V lost 5 bases and J lost 9, with 12 bases in between. The CDR3 protein is CASRGPSVQYF. The CDR3 region has the DNA TGTGCCAGCAGAGGCCCAAGCGTGCAGTACTTC. Supplemented by reference TRBV9 and TRBJ2-7, the full variable domain reads DSGVTQTPKHLITATGQRVTLRCSPRSGDLSVYWYQQSLDQGLQFLIQYYNGEERAKGNILERFSAQQFPDLHSELNLSSLELGDSALYFCASRGPSVQYFGPGTRLTVT.

This chain joins TRBV6-6 and TRBJ1-2; 7 bases are shared with TRBD1. CDR1 MNHNY and CDR2 SVGAGI come from the germline V gene (reference sequence). V was clipped by 7 bases and J by 3 bases; unmatched bases: 5. The CDR3 contains 13 residues. CDR3 protein: CASKTGDHYGYTF. In DNA, the CDR3 is TGTGCCAGCAAAACAGGGGATCACTATGGCTACACCTTC.

The gene calls are TRBV28 and TRBJ1-5; possibly TRBD1 for D (6 bases). This CDR3 has 15 residues. Per the germline V gene, CDR1 is MDHEN and CDR2 is SYDVKM. V was shortened by 1 base and J by 4 bases, with 11 bases between the two germline ends. DNA of the CDR3: TGTGCCAGCAGTTTATTAGGCCAGGGGAATCAGCCCCAGCATTTT. Amino acid sequence: CASSLLGQGNQPQHF.

Concerning this clone: Distinct nucleotide sequences in the sample also encode this CDR3. This chain links TRBV28 with TRBJ1-2, with 9 bases identical to TRBD1. This CDR3 has 17 residues. J lost 5 bases, V lost 6 bases, and 16 bases had no gene match. CDR1 MDHEN and CDR2 SYDVKM come from the germline V gene. Here the CDR3 reads CASSSFGIGDRAYGYTF. The CDR3, as DNA: TGTGCCAGCAGCAGCTTTGGAATAGGGGACAGGGCGTATGGCTACACCTTC.